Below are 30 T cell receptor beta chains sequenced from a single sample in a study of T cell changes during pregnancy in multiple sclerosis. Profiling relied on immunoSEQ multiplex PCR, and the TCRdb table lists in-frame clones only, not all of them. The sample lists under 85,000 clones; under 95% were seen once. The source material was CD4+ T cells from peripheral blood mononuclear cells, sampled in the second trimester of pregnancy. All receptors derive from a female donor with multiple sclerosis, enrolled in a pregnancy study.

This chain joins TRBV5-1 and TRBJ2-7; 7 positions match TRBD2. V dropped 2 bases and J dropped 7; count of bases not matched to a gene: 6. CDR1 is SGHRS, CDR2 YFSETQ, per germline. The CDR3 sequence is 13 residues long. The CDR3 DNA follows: TGCGCCAGCAGCTTAGCGGGGCAGGCAGAGCAGTACTTC. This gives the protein CASSLAGQAEQYF.

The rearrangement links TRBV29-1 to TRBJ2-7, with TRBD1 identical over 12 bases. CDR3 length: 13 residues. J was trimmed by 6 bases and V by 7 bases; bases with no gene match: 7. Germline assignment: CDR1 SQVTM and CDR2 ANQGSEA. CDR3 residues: CSGTGTGGAEQYF. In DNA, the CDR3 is TGCAGCGGTACCGGGACAGGGGGCGCCGAGCAGTACTTC.

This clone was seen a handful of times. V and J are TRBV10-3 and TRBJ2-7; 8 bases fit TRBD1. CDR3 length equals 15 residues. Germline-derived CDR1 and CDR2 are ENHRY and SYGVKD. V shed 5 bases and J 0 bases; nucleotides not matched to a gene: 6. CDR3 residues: CAISLGTGHSYEQYF. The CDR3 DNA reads TGTGCCATCAGTTTGGGGACAGGTCACTCCTACGAGCAGTACTTC.

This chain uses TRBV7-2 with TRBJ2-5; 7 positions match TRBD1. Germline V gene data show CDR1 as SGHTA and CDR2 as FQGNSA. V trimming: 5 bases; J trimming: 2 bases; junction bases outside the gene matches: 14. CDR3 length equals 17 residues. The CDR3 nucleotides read TGTGCCAGCAGCGGGCAAGGTTTACAGGGGTTACAAGAGACCCAGTACTTC. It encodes CASSGQGLQGLQETQYF.

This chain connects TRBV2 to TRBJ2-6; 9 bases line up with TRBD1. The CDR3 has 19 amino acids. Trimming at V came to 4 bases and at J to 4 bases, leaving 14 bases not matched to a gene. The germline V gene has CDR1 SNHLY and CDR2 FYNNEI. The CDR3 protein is CASSAVQGAPLSGANVLTF. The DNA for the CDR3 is TGTGCCAGCAGTGCGGTACAGGGGGCCCCTTTATCCGGGGCCAACGTCCTGACTTTC.

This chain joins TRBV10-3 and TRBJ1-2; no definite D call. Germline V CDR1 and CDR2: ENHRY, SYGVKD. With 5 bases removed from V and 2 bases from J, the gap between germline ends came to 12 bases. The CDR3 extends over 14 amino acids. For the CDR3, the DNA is TGTGCCATCAGTCCAGCAGAACTAAACTATGGCTACACCTTC. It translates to CAISPAELNYGYTF.

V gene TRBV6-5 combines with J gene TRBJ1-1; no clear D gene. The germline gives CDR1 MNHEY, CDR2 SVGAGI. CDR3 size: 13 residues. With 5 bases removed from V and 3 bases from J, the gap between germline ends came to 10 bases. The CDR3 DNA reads TGTGCCAGCAGTCGAAGCTACGACACTGAAGCTTTCTTT. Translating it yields CASSRSYDTEAFF.

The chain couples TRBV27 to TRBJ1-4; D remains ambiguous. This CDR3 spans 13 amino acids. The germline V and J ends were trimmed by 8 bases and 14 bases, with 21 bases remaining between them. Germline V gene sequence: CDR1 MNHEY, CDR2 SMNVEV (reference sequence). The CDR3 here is CASYQVRMKGLFF. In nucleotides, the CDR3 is TGTGCCAGCTACCAGGTACGCATGAAAGGTCTGTTTTTT.

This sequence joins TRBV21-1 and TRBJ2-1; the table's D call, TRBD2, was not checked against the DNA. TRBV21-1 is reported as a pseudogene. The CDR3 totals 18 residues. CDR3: CASSKVPLGTSGNNEQFF. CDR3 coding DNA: TGTGCCAGCAGCAAAGTCCCCCTTGGGACTAGCGGAAACAATGAGCAGTTCTTC.

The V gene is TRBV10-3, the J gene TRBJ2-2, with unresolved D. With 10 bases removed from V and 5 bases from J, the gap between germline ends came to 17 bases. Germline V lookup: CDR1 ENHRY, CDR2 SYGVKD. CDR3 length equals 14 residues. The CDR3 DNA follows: TGTGCCACCCACTCCGTGTCTGTTACCGGGGAGCTGTTTTTT. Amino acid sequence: CATHSVSVTGELFF.

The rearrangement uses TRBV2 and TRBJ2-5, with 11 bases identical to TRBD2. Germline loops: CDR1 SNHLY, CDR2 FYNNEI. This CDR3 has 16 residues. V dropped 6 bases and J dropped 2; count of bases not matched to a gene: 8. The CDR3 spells CASRLLAGGQQETQYF. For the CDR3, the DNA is TGTGCCAGCAGGCTTTTAGCGGGGGGGCAGCAAGAGACCCAGTACTTC.

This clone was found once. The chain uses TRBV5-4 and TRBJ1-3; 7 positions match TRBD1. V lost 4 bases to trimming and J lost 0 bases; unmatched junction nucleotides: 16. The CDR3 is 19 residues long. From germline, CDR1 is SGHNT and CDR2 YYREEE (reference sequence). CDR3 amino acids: CASSNQRITGVYSGNTIYF. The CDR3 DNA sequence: TGTGCCAGCAGCAACCAACGCATCACAGGGGTCTACTCTGGAAACACCATATATTTT.

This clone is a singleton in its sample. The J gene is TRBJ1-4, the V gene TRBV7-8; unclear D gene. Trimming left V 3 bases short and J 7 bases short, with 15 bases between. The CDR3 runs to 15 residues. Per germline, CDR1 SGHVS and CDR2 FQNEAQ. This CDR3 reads CASSFNLGGTEKLFF. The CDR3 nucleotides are TGTGCCAGCAGCTTTAACTTAGGAGGAACTGAAAAACTGTTTTTT.

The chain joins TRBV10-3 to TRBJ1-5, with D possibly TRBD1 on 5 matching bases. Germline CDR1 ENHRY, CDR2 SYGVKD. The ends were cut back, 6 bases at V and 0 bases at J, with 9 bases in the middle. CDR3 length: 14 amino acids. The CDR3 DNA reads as TGTGCCATCAGACCTGACAGTAGCAATCAGCCCCAGCATTTT. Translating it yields CAIRPDSSNQPQHF.

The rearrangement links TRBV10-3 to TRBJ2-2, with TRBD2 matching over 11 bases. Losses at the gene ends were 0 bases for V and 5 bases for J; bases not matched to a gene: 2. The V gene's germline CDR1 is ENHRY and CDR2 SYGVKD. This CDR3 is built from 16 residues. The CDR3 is CAISESTSGSTGELFF. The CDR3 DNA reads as TGTGCCATCAGTGAGTCCACTAGCGGGAGTACCGGGGAGCTGTTTTTT.

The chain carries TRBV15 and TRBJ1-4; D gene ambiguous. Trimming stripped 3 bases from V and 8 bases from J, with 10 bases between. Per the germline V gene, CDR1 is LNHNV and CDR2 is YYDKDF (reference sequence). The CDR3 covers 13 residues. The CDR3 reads CATSRGHREKLFF. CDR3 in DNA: TGTGCCACCAGCAGGGGCCACAGAGAAAAACTGTTTTTT. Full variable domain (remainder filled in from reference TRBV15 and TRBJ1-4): DAMVIQNPRYQVTQFGKPVTLSCSQTLNHNVMYWYQQKSSQAPKLLFHYYDKDFNNEADTPDNFQSRRPNTSFCFLDIRSPGLGDTAMYLCATSRGHREKLFFGSGTQLSVL.

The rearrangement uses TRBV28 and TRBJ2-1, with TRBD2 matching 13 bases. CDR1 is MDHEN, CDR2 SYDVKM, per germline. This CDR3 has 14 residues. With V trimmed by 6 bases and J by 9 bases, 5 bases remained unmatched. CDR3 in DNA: TGTGCCAGCAGCCGACTAGCGGGAGGCTCTGAGCAGTTCTTC. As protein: CASSRLAGGSEQFF.

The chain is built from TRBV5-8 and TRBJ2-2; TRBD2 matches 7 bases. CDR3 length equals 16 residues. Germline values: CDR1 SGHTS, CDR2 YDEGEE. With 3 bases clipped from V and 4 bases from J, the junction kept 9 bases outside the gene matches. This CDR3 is CASSSGRASGTGELFF. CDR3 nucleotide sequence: TGTGCCAGCAGCTCAGGGAGGGCTTCGGGCACCGGGGAGCTGTTTTTT.

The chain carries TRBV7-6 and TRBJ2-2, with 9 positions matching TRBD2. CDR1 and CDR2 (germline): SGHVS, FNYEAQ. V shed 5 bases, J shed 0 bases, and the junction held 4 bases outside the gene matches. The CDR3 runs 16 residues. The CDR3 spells CASSVIAGANTGELFF. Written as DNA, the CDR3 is TGTGCCAGCAGCGTAATAGCGGGGGCGAACACCGGGGAGCTGTTTTTT.

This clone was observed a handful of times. The CDR3 DNA reads as TGCGCCAGCAGCTTGCTGGCAGGGGGCAACCATGAGCAGTTCTTC. Protein: CASSLLAGGNHEQFF. This chain links TRBV5-1 with TRBJ2-1; TRBD1 matches at 8 bases. The CDR3 is made up of 15 amino acids. Germline V gene data show CDR1 as SGHRS and CDR2 as YFSETQ. V was pared by 1 base and J by 8 bases, with 8 bases of the junction left unmatched.

The CDR3 loop is CASSTGTLYEQYF. The CDR3 DNA is TGCGCCAGCAGCACCGGGACTCTTTACGAGCAGTACTTC. The rearrangement joins TRBV5-1 to TRBJ2-7, with a possible D match to TRBD2 (6 bases). The germline V gene has CDR1 SGHRS and CDR2 YFSETQ. Trimming took off 4 bases at V and 4 bases at J, with 12 bases between the two ends. The CDR3 has 13 residues.

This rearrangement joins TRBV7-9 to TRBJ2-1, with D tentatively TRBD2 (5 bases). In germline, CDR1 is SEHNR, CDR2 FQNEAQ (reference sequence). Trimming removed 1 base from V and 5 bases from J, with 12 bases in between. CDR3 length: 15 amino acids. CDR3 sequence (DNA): TGTGCCAGCAGCTTAGTGAGGGAGTACGACAATGAGCAGTTCTTC. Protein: CASSLVREYDNEQFF.

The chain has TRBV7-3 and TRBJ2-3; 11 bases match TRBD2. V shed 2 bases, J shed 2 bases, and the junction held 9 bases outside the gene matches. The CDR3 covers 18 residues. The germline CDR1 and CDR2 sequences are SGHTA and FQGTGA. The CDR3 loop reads CASSLRSLAGGTTDTQYF. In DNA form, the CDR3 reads TGTGCCAGCAGCTTACGGTCCCTAGCGGGGGGTACCACAGATACGCAGTATTTT.

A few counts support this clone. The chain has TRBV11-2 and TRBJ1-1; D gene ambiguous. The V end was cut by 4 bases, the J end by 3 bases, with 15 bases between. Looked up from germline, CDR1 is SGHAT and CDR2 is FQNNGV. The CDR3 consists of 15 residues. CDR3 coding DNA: TGTGCCAGCAGCTCCTTGGCTAAGGGAGACACTGAAGCTTTCTTT. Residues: CASSSLAKGDTEAFF.

CDR3 bases: TGTGCCAGCAGAGCCAGGGTGTCGCCCCTCCACTTT. Its protein product is CASRARVSPLHF. The chain recombines TRBV7-2 with TRBJ1-6, with D possibly being TRBD1 (5 bases). CDR3 length: 12 amino acids. Per the germline V gene, CDR1 is SGHTA and CDR2 is FQGNSA. Trimming stripped 6 bases from V and 13 bases from J, with 13 bases between.

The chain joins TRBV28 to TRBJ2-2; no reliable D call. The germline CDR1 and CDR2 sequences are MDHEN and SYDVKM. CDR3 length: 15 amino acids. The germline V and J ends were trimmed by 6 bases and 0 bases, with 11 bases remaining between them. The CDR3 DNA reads TGTGCCAGCAGACGGATCGACTCGAACACCGGGGAGCTGTTTTTT. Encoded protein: CASRRIDSNTGELFF.

In DNA, the CDR3 is TGTGCCAGCAGCCCCGGACAGGGGCACCAAGAGACCCAGTACTTC. Protein product: CASSPGQGHQETQYF. The chain joins TRBV11-3 to TRBJ2-5; 9 bases fit TRBD1. Germline assignment: CDR1 SGHNT and CDR2 YENEEA. CDR3 size: 15 residues. Losses at the gene ends were 5 bases for V and 0 bases for J; bases not matched to a gene: 4.

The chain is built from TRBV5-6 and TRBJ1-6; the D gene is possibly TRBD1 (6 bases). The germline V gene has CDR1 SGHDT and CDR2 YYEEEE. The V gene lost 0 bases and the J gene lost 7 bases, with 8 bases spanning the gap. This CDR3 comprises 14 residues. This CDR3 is CASSLGQANSPLHF. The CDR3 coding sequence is TGTGCCAGCAGCTTGGGACAGGCCAATTCACCCCTCCACTTT. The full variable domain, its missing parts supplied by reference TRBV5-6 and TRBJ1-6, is DAGVTQSPTHLIKTRGQQVTLRCSPKSGHDTVSWYQQALGQGPQFIFQYYEEEERQRGNFPDRFSGHQFPNYSSELNVNALLLGDSALYLCASSLGQANSPLHFGNGTRLTVT.

DNA for the CDR3: TGCGCCAGCAGCCAAGAGGGGCAGGGCTATGGCTACACCTTC. Its protein product is CASSQEGQGYGYTF. The chain combines TRBV4-3 with TRBJ1-2; tentatively, D is TRBD1 (5 bases). Germline assignment: CDR1 LGHNA and CDR2 YSLEER. The V and J ends lost 0 bases and 4 bases respectively, with 9 bases between them. The CDR3 is made up of 14 amino acids.

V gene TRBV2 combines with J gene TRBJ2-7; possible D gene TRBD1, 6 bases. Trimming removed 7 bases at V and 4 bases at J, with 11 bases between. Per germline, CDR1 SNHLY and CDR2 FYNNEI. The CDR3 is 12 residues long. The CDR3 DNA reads TGTGCCAGCAAAGAACAGGGATACGAGCAGTACTTC. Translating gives CASKEQGYEQYF.